This T cell receptor beta chain came from a study of shared clonotypes between healthy human individuals. Study summary: Three plates each covered CD4 naive and memory; CD8 naive two, CD8 memory one.

Of note for this clone: Antigen: not known.

Study outcomes and limitations: Expectations were that clonotype sharing among donors would be affected by sequencing depth.

The CDR3 runs 15 residues. V trimming: 2 bases; J trimming: 5 bases; junction bases outside the gene matches: 9. Germline V gene sequence: CDR1 SGHRS, CDR2 YFSETQ. The data were produced by immunoSEQ multiplex PCR, yet TCRdb's version contains in-frame clones alone and is incomplete. The sample lists 2 million to 2.5 million clones, approximately 94% occurring once. Sequencing was done on a sample of naive CD4+ T cells from PBMCs. Subset meaning: CD45RA+ positively selected. The chain is built from TRBV5-1 and TRBJ2-5, with 7 bases matching TRBD1. The TCR comes from a young man in good health. Some clones in this sample may be carry-over from other donors' samples. CDR3 amino acids: CASSFRQGRYETQYF. The CDR3 region has the DNA TGCGCCAGCAGCTTCCGACAGGGCCGTTACGAGACCCAGTACTTC.